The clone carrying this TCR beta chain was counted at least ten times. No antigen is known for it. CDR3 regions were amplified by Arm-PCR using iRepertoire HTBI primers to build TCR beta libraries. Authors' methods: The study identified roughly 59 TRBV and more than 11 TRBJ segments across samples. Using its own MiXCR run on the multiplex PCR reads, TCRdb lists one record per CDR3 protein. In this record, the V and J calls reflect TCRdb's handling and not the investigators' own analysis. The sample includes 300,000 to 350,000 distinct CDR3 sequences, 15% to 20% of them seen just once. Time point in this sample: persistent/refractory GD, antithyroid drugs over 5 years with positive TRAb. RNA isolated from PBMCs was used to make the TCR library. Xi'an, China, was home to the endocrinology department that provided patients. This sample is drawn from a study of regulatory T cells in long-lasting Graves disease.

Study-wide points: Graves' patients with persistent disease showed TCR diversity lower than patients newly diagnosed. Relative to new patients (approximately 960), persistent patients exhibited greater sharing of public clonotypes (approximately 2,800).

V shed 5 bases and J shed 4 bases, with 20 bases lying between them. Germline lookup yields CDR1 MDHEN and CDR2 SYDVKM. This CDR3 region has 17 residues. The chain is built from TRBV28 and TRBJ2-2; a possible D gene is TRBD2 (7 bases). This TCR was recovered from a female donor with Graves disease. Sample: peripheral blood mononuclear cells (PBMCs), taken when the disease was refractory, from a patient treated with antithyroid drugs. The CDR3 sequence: CASSPGGGGIGTGELFF. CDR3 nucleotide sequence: TGTGCCAGCAGTCCAGGAGGGGGGGGCATCGGCACCGGGGAGCTGTTTTTT.